The 20 T cell receptor beta chains given below trace back to one sample, sequenced in a study of T-cell memory formation after mild COVID-19. One entry per CDR3 protein, called by TCRdb with MiXCR from the 5' RACE reads. The sample carries 400,000 to 500,000 distinct CDR3 sequences, approximately 20% recorded once. Specimen: PBMCs or a T cell subset sorted from them (not recorded which). All receptors come from an adult woman who had mild COVID-19 (a few samples of this study predate the infection). Cell type and time point are not known.

The chain couples TRBV5-1 to TRBJ2-5; possibly TRBD1 for D (6 bases). Trimming took off 4 bases at V and 4 bases at J, with 20 bases between the two ends. This CDR3 has 16 residues. Per germline, CDR1 SGHRS and CDR2 YFSETQ. This CDR3 reads CASSLGTLPNVETQYF. DNA for the CDR3: TGCGCCAGCAGCCTAGGGACACTGCCCAACGTAGAGACCCAGTACTTC.

V gene TRBV7-9 combines with J gene TRBJ2-3; D gene unclear. Germline values: CDR1 SEHNR, CDR2 FQNEAQ (reference sequence). V shed 0 bases and J shed 4 bases, with 8 bases lying between them. The CDR3 contains 14 residues. CDR3 nucleotides: TGTGCCAGCAGCTTAGCGTTCGGACCAGATACGCAGTATTTT. This encodes CASSLAFGPDTQYF.

This clonotype was picked up a small number of times. This chain connects TRBV5-1 to TRBJ2-2; TRBD2 is a possible D gene (6 bases). Trimming shortened V by 1 base and J by 7 bases, and 17 bases separated the two germline ends. CDR1 is SGHRS and CDR2 is YFSETQ in the germline V gene. The CDR3 consists of 16 residues. The CDR3 DNA reads as TGCGCCAGCAGCTTGCCGAGACTAGGAGAGGGCGGGGAGCTGTTTTTT. Protein sequence: CASSLPRLGEGGELFF.

At least ten counts were recorded for this clonotype. This chain links TRBV5-1 with TRBJ2-2, with D perhaps TRBD2 (5 bases). V dropped 4 bases and J dropped 4 bases, with 17 bases sitting between them. The germline CDR1 and CDR2 sequences are SGHRS and YFSETQ. The length of the CDR3 is 16 residues. CDR3: CASSRRNGVLTGELFF. For the CDR3, the DNA is TGCGCCAGCAGCCGGCGGAACGGGGTACTCACCGGGGAGCTGTTTTTT. Complete variable domain (other parts from reference TRBV5-1 and TRBJ2-2): KAGVTQTPRYLIKTRGQQVTLSCSPISGHRSVSWYQQTPGQGLQFLFEYFSETQRNKGNFPGRFSGRQFSNSRSEMNVSTLELGDSALYLCASSRRNGVLTGELFFGEGSRLTVL.

This clonotype has more than one count but fewer than ten. The chain has TRBV3-1 and TRBJ2-7, with D possibly matching TRBD2 (5 bases). V was clipped by 1 base and J by 3 bases, with 10 bases between them. Germline CDR1 LGHDT, CDR2 YNNKEL (reference sequence). There are 14 residues in the CDR3. CDR3 in amino acids: CASSQGEGFYEQYF. CDR3 nucleotides: TGTGCCAGCAGCCAAGGTGAGGGTTTCTACGAGCAGTACTTC.

This clonotype was seen ten or more times. The germline gene is not matched at one end of the junction; a read error may be the cause. This chain links TRBV5-1 with TRBJ2-5; the match to TRBD1 covers 8 bases. Germline CDR1 reads SGHRS; CDR2 reads YFSETQ. The CDR3 spans 13 residues. CDR3 DNA sequence: TGTGCCAGTAGTAAGGACAGGGTGGAGACCCAGTACTTC. Protein product: CASSKDRVETQYF.

V is TRBV29-1 and J is TRBJ2-5; D is undetermined. V was cut by 6 bases and J by 3 bases, with 11 bases left in between. Germline V gives CDR1 SQVTM, CDR2 ANQGSEA. This CDR3 is 12 amino acids long. The CDR3 loop reads CSVARVEETQYF. Written as DNA, the CDR3 is TGCAGCGTCGCCCGCGTGGAAGAGACCCAGTACTTC. The full variable domain, rest sourced from reference TRBV29-1 and TRBJ2-5, is SAVISQKPSRDICQRGTSLTIQCQVDSQVTMMFWYRQQPGQSLTLIATANQGSEATYESGFVIDKFPISRPNLTFSTLTVSNMSPEDSSIYLCSVARVEETQYFGPGTRLLVL.

This clonotype was seen a few times. The chain has TRBV20-1 and TRBJ2-2, with D unclear. Trimming stripped 3 bases from V and 4 bases from J, with 18 bases between. CDR3 length: 16 amino acids. Germline loops: CDR1 DFQATT, CDR2 SNEGSKA (reference sequence). The CDR3 here is CSASITAPRGTGELFF. The DNA for the CDR3 is TGCAGTGCTAGTATTACCGCGCCTCGAGGCACCGGGGAGCTGTTTTTT.

This chain joins TRBV7-2 and TRBJ2-7; 8 bases are a match to TRBD2. After removal of 8 bases from V and 7 bases from J, the junction contained 10 bases not matched to a gene. This CDR3 comprises 13 residues. Germline V gene sequence: CDR1 SGHTA, CDR2 FQGNSA. In nucleotides, the CDR3 is TGTGCCAGCGGAGAAAGCGGGAGCAGGGAGCAGTACTTC. Translated, it gives CASGESGSREQYF.

V usage is TRBV6-1 and J usage is TRBJ2-4, with TRBD1 matching over 8 bases. Trimming removed 4 bases from V and 0 bases from J; junction bases left unmatched: 2. The CDR3 runs to 15 residues. Germline assignment: CDR1 MNHNS and CDR2 SASEGT. CDR3 in DNA: TGTGCCAGCAGTGGGACAGGGAAAGCCAAAAACATTCAGTACTTC. Its translation is CASSGTGKAKNIQYF.

This clonotype showed up just a few times. J is TRBJ1-1 and V is TRBV27, with a weak D call TRBD1 (6 bases). Germline V gives CDR1 MNHEY, CDR2 SMNVEV (reference sequence). Trimming pared 0 bases from V and 1 base from J, leaving 9 bases between. The CDR3 sequence is 15 residues long. The CDR3 DNA sequence: TGTGCCAGCAGTTTATCTGGAGGGGGGAACACTGAAGCTTTCTTT. The encoded protein is CASSLSGGGNTEAFF.

The V gene is TRBV27, the J gene TRBJ1-2; 7 nucleotides align to TRBD1. V shed 6 bases, J shed 3 bases, and the junction held 4 bases outside the gene matches. The CDR3 extends over 13 amino acids. Germline assignment: CDR1 MNHEY and CDR2 SMNVEV (reference sequence). This CDR3 is CASRFGQDYGYTF. In DNA form, the CDR3 reads TGTGCCAGCAGATTTGGACAGGACTATGGCTACACCTTC.

The chain joins TRBV11-2 to TRBJ2-5; D is possibly TRBD1 (6 bases). The V end was cut by 5 bases, the J end by 4 bases, with 17 bases between. The CDR3 sequence is 15 residues long. The germline V gene has CDR1 SGHAT and CDR2 FQNNGV. The CDR3 here is CASSTQGPPSETQYF. The CDR3 nucleotides read TGTGCCAGCAGCACGCAGGGGCCGCCCTCAGAGACCCAGTACTTC.

In this sample, this clonotype turned up many times. The V and J genes are TRBV12-3 or TRBV12-4 and TRBJ2-1; D gene ambiguous. Trimming shortened V by 3 bases and J by 8 bases, and 5 bases separated the two germline ends. The CDR3 spans 11 residues. The CDR3 DNA reads as TGTGCCAGCAGTTTTGATTATGAGCAGTTCTTC. Encoded protein: CASSFDYEQFF.

This clonotype has more than one count but fewer than ten. CDR3 sequence: CASSLGGLGGWRVNTEAFF. The CDR3 nucleotides read TGTGCCAGCAGCCTAGGAGGGCTTGGGGGTTGGCGTGTGAACACTGAAGCTTTCTTT. This chain connects TRBV7-2 to TRBJ1-1; a possible D gene is TRBD1 (5 bases). Germline-derived CDR1 and CDR2 are SGHTA and FQGNSA. The CDR3 runs to 19 residues. V lost 5 bases to trimming and J lost 0 bases, with 25 bases between them. The full variable domain, completed using reference TRBV7-2 and TRBJ1-1, is GAGVSQSPSNKVTEKGKDVELRCDPISGHTALYWYRQSLGQGLEFLIYFQGNSAPDKSGLPSDRFSAERTGGSVSTLTIQRTQQEDSAVYLCASSLGGLGGWRVNTEAFFGQGTRLTVV.

This clonotype was seen only a few times. V is TRBV4-2 and J is TRBJ2-6, with D perhaps TRBD2 (5 bases). V dropped 4 bases and J dropped 4 bases, with 11 bases sitting between them. Germline V gives CDR1 LGHNA, CDR2 YNFKEQ. The CDR3 runs to 15 residues. The CDR3 here is CASSLTSGGANVLTF. The CDR3 region has the DNA TGTGCCAGCAGCCTGACGTCGGGAGGGGCCAACGTCCTGACTTTC.

CDR3 nucleotides: TGTGCCAGCAGCCAAGGACTAGCGGGGAGCCTTGATACGCAGTATTTT. Translating gives CASSQGLAGSLDTQYF. The V call is TRBV4-2, the J call TRBJ2-3; 11 bases are a match to TRBD2. CDR3 size: 16 residues. Looked up from germline, CDR1 is LGHNA and CDR2 is YNFKEQ. The J segment lost 6 bases and the V segment lost 1 base, leaving 6 bases of the junction unmatched.

The chain carries TRBV5-1 and TRBJ2-7; 7 nucleotides agree with TRBD1. CDR3 size: 13 residues. Per the germline V gene, CDR1 is SGHRS and CDR2 is YFSETQ. The trim removed 3 bases at V and 4 bases at J, leaving 4 bases unmatched. CDR3 nucleotides: TGCGCCAGCAGCTCGAACAGGGGTTACGAGCAGTACTTC. This codes for CASSSNRGYEQYF.

This chain joins TRBV7-6 and TRBJ1-1; 10 nucleotides line up with TRBD1. Germline CDR1 and CDR2: SGHVS and FNYEAQ. V trimming: 2 bases; J trimming: 1 base; junction bases outside the gene matches: 4. This CDR3 is 16 amino acids long. Here the CDR3 DNA reads TGTGCCAGCAGCTTACGGACAGGGGGGACGAACACTGAAGCTTTCTTT. This sequence encodes CASSLRTGGTNTEAFF. The full variable domain, with the rest looked up from reference TRBV7-6 and TRBJ1-1, is GAGVSQSPRYKVTKRGQDVALRCDPISGHVSLYWYRQALGQGPEFLTYFNYEAQQDKSGLPNDRFSAERPEGSISTLTIQRTEQRDSAMYRCASSLRTGGTNTEAFFGQGTRLTVV.

This sequence joins TRBV7-2 and TRBJ2-5; TRBD2 matches at 15 bases. V shed 4 bases, J shed 1 base, and the junction held 7 bases outside the gene matches. Germline loops: CDR1 SGHTA, CDR2 FQGNSA. CDR3 size: 18 residues. CDR3 amino acids: CASSYGTSGGPTQETQYF. In nucleotides, the CDR3 is TGTGCCAGCAGCTACGGGACTAGCGGGGGGCCGACCCAAGAGACCCAGTACTTC. The full variable domain, rest sourced from reference TRBV7-2 and TRBJ2-5, is GAGVSQSPSNKVTEKGKDVELRCDPISGHTALYWYRQSLGQGLEFLIYFQGNSAPDKSGLPSDRFSAERTGGSVSTLTIQRTQQEDSAVYLCASSYGTSGGPTQETQYFGPGTRLLVL.